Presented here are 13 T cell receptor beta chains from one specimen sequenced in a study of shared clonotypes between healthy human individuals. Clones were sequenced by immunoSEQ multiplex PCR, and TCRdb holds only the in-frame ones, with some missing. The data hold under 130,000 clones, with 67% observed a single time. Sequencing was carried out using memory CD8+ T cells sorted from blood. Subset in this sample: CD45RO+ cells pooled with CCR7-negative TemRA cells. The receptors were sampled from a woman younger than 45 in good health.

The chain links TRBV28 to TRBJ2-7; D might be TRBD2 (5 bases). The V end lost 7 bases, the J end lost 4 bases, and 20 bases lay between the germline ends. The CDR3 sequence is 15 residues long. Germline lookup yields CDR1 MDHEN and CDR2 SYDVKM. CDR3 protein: CASTSFRGESYEQYF. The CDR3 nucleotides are TGTGCCAGCACCTCTTTTCGGGGAGAATCATACGAGCAGTACTTC.

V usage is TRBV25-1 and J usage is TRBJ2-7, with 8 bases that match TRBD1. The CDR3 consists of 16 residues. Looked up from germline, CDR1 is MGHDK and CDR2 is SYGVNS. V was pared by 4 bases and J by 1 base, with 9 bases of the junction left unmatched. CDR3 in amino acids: CASSGSRDRPSYEQYF. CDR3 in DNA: TGTGCCAGCAGTGGGAGCCGGGACAGGCCTTCCTACGAGCAGTACTTC.

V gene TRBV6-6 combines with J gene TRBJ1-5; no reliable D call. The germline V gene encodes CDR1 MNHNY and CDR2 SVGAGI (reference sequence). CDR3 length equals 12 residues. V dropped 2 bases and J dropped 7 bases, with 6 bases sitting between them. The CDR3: CASSYIRQPQHF. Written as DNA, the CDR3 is TGTGCCAGCAGTTACATCCGACAGCCCCAGCATTTT.

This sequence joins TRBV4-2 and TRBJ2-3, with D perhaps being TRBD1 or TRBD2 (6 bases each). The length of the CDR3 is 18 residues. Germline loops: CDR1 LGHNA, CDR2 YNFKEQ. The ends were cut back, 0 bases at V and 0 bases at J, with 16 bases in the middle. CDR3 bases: TGTGCCAGCAGCCAAGACCGGCGGAGGGGGTTAAGCACAGATACGCAGTATTTT. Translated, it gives CASSQDRRRGLSTDTQYF.

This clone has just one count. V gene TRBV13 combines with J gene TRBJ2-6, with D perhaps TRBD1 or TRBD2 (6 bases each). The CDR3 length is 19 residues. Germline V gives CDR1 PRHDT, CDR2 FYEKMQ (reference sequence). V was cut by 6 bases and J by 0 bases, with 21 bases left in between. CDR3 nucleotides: TGTGCCAGCAGGTGGGGGGCAGGGCAAGAGCCCTCTGGGGCCAACGTCCTGACTTTC. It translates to CASRWGAGQEPSGANVLTF.

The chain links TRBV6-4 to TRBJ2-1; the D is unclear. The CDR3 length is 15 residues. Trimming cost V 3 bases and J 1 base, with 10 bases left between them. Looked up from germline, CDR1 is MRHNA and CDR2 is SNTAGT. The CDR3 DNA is TGTGCCAGCAGTGATGGAGACGGTTCCTACAATGAGCAGTTCTTC. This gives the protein CASSDGDGSYNEQFF.

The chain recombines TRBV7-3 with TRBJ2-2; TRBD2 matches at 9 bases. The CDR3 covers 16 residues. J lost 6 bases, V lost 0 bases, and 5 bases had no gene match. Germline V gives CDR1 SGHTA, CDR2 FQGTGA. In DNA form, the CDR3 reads TGTGCCAGCAGCTTAACTGGCGGGAGGGTGGCCGGGGAGCTGTTTTTT. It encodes CASSLTGGRVAGELFF.

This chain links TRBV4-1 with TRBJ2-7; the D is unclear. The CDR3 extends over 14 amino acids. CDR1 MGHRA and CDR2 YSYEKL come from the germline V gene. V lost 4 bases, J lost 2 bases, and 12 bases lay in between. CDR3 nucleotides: TGCGCCAGCAGCCTCCGCGGTGGAGCCTACGAGCAGTACTTC. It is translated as CASSLRGGAYEQYF.

The CDR3 nucleotides read TGTGCCAGCAGTGAAGGAGGTCTAGCGGCCTACGAGCAGTACTTC. It is translated as CASSEGGLAAYEQYF. The chain employs TRBV6-1 and TRBJ2-7, with TRBD2 identical over 7 bases. V lost 1 base and J lost 2; bases outside the gene matches: 5. Germline V gene lookup returns CDR1 MNHNS and CDR2 SASEGT. The length of the CDR3 is 15 residues.

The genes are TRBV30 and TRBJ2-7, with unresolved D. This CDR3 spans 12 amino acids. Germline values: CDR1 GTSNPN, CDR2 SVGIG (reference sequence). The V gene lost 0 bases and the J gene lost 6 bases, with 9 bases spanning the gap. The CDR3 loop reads CAWSVSGVEQYF. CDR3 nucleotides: TGTGCCTGGAGTGTGTCGGGTGTCGAGCAGTACTTC. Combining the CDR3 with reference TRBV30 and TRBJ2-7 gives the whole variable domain SQTIHQWPATLVQPVGSPLSLECTVEGTSNPNLYWYRQAAGRGLQLLFYSVGIGQISSEVPQNLSASRPQDRQFILSSKKLLLSDSGFYLCAWSVSGVEQYFGPGTRLTVT.

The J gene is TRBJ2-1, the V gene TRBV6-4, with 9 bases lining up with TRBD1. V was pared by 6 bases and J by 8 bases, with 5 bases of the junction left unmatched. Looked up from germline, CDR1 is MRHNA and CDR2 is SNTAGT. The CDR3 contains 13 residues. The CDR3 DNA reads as TGTGCCAGCAGCGGACAGGGGACCGATGAGCAGTTCTTC. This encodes CASSGQGTDEQFF.

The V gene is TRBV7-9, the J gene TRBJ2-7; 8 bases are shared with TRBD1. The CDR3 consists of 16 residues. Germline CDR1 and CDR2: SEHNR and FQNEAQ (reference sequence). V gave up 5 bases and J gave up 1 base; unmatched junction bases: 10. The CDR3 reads CASSPYSGGRSYEQYF. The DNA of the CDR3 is TGTGCCAGCAGCCCCTACTCAGGGGGCAGGTCCTACGAGCAGTACTTC.

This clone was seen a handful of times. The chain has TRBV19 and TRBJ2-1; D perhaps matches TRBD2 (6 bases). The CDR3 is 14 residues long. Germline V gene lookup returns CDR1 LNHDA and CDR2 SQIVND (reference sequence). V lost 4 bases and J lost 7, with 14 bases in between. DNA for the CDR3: TGTGCCAGTAGTAGACTAGGGGTCCGGAATGAGCAGTTCTTC. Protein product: CASSRLGVRNEQFF.